These 21 T cell receptor beta chains came from one sample sequenced in a study of cytomegalovirus exposure and HLA in healthy donors. PCR used 60 Vbeta primers and 13 Jbeta primers. Some clones are missing from TCRdb's copy, which holds only in-frame ones; the method was immunoSEQ multiplex PCR. This table has 220,000 or so clones, approximately 68% appearing once. The specimen was PBMCs. Source of these receptors: a woman aged 25-40 years in good health and CMV-seronegative.

The chain employs TRBV11-1 and TRBJ2-7, with 7 bases identical to TRBD1. The junction had 8 bases not matched to a gene; V was cut back by 3 bases and J by 3 bases. The CDR3 sequence is 15 residues long. The V gene's germline CDR1 is SGHAT and CDR2 FQDESV (reference sequence). CDR3 residues: CASSLNRDSYYEQYF. As DNA, the CDR3 is TGTGCCAGCAGCTTGAACCGGGACAGCTACTACGAGCAGTACTTC.

A remark on this clone: A much larger clone differs by one base, so this may be a read error. The CDR3 does not end in the conserved phenylalanine or tryptophan, so this is likely a read error. The gene calls are TRBV30 and TRBJ2-2; TRBD2 matches 11 bases. J was trimmed by 3 bases and V by 3 bases; bases with no gene match: 3. The CDR3 extends over 15 amino acids. Germline CDR1 is GTSNPN and CDR2 is SVGIG (reference sequence). The DNA of the CDR3 is TGTGCCTGGAGATTAGCGGGGGGGGACACCGGGGAGCTGTTTTTG. Encoded protein: CAWRLAGGDTGELFL.

The chain has TRBV29-1 and TRBJ1-1; D is perhaps TRBD1 (5 bases). Trimming stripped 8 bases from V and 1 base from J, with 14 bases between. The CDR3 is 13 amino acids. Per the germline V gene, CDR1 is SQVTM and CDR2 is ANQGSEA. CDR3 residues: CSPTLGGNTEAFF. CDR3 DNA: TGCAGCCCTACTCTGGGGGGGAACACTGAAGCTTTCTTT.

This clone has a handful of counts. This chain uses TRBV9 with TRBJ2-1; 15 bases are a match to TRBD2. V dropped 3 bases and J dropped 9; count of bases not matched to a gene: 7. Looked up from germline, CDR1 is SGDLS and CDR2 is YYNGEE. The CDR3 totals 16 residues. This CDR3 is CASSADPGLAGGEQFF. The CDR3 DNA reads as TGTGCCAGCAGCGCTGACCCGGGACTAGCGGGAGGTGAGCAGTTCTTC.

V usage is TRBV6-1 and J usage is TRBJ1-1; 7 nucleotides line up with TRBD1. CDR1 MNHNS and CDR2 SASEGT come from the germline V gene. The CDR3 length is 13 residues. Unmatched junction bases numbered 4, after V lost 4 bases and J lost 5 bases. In DNA form, the CDR3 reads TGTGCCAGCAGTGTTTCAGGGGGGACTGAAGCTTTCTTT. Its protein is CASSVSGGTEAFF.

This chain uses TRBV5-1 with TRBJ2-5; D may be TRBD2 (6 bases). The V end was cut by 1 base, the J end by 1 base, with 11 bases between. The CDR3 spans 15 residues. The germline V gene encodes CDR1 SGHRS and CDR2 YFSETQ. In DNA, the CDR3 is TGCGCCAGCAGCTTGTTCACCGGGGGCCAAGAGACCCAGTACTTC. Its translation: CASSLFTGGQETQYF.

The chain carries TRBV7-8 and TRBJ1-3; D is unclear. The CDR3 loop spans 14 amino acids. Per the germline V gene, CDR1 is SGHVS and CDR2 is FQNEAQ. Between the trimmed V and J ends, which lost 7 bases and 1 base, there was a span of 11 bases. CDR3 nucleotide sequence: TGTGCCAGCAAGGAACGGGGATCTGGAAACACCATATATTTT. The encoded protein is CASKERGSGNTIYF. Supplemented by reference TRBV7-8 and TRBJ1-3, the full variable domain reads GAGVSQSPRYKVAKRGQDVALRCDPISGHVSLFWYQQALGQGPEFLTYFQNEAQLDKSGLPSDRFFAERPEGSVSTLKIQRTQQEDSAVYLCASKERGSGNTIYFGEGSWLTVV.

Concerning this clone: This sample includes further DNA sequences coding for the same CDR3. This chain joins TRBV9 and TRBJ1-1; D is undetermined. The CDR3 covers 13 residues. V was clipped by 7 bases and J by 2 bases, with 12 bases between them. Germline CDR1 SGDLS, CDR2 YYNGEE. The CDR3, as DNA: TGTGCCAGCTCGGAGGGTGGAAACACTGAAGCTTTCTTT. Encoded protein: CASSEGGNTEAFF.

The CDR3 nucleotides are TGTGCCAGCAGCCAAGATCGGAGCTCTCATACGCAGTATTTT. Residues: CASSQDRSSHTQYF. The chain is built from TRBV4-2 and TRBJ2-3; no firm D call. V dropped 0 bases and J dropped 7 bases, with 11 bases sitting between them. This CDR3 region has 14 residues. Germline CDR1 and CDR2: LGHNA and YNFKEQ.

This clone was seen more than once but under ten times. V usage is TRBV11-3 and J usage is TRBJ2-1, with D maybe TRBD2 (6 bases). The germline CDR1 and CDR2 sequences are SGHNT and YENEEA. The ends were cut back, 5 bases at V and 9 bases at J, with 17 bases in the middle. This CDR3 spans 14 amino acids. CDR3 residues: CASSRRDVPTEQFF. DNA of the CDR3: TGTGCCAGCAGCCGGAGGGACGTTCCAACTGAGCAGTTCTTC.

This clone was seen more than once but under ten times. The chain couples TRBV6-4 to TRBJ2-3; D unresolved. The CDR3 runs to 14 residues. Germline V gene lookup returns CDR1 MRHNA and CDR2 SNTAGT. V was cut by 2 bases and J by 1 base, with 7 bases left in between. For the CDR3, the DNA is TGTGCCAGCAGTGACAAACGGGGCACAGATACGCAGTATTTT. This gives the protein CASSDKRGTDTQYF.

This chain uses TRBV27 with TRBJ2-1; D may be TRBD2 (7 bases). Trimming removed 4 bases at V and 9 bases at J, with 16 bases between. The germline CDR1 and CDR2 sequences are MNHEY and SMNVEV (reference sequence). CDR3 length: 14 amino acids. CDR3 protein: CASSWRREGGEQFF. The CDR3, as DNA: TGTGCCAGCAGTTGGCGGAGGGAGGGGGGTGAGCAGTTCTTC.

This clone was seen ten or more times. The CDR3 spells CASSIGEEAGSQHF. DNA of the CDR3: TGTGCCAGTAGTATAGGTGAGGAGGCGGGGTCCCAGCATTTT. The chain combines TRBV19 with TRBJ1-5; D gene unclear. The CDR3 consists of 14 residues. The germline V gene has CDR1 LNHDA and CDR2 SQIVND (reference sequence). Trimming left V 1 base short and J 11 bases short, with 15 bases between.

The chain recombines TRBV30 with TRBJ1-3, with TRBD1 as a possible D gene (6 bases). The ends were cut back, 7 bases at V and 4 bases at J, with 14 bases in the middle. The CDR3 runs 13 residues. From germline, CDR1 is GTSNPN and CDR2 SVGIG (reference sequence). The CDR3 nucleotides are TGTGCCTTGACGGCAGGGGCAGGAAACACCATATATTTT. Protein: CALTAGAGNTIYF. Full variable domain (rest looked up from reference TRBV30 and TRBJ1-3): SQTIHQWPATLVQPVGSPLSLECTVEGTSNPNLYWYRQAAGRGLQLLFYSVGIGQISSEVPQNLSASRPQDRQFILSSKKLLLSDSGFYLCALTAGAGNTIYFGEGSWLTVV.

The J gene is TRBJ2-5, the V gene TRBV5-1, with 8 bases lining up with TRBD2. The J call may be mistaken, given a closer DNA end match to TRBJ2-7. The germline gives CDR1 SGHRS, CDR2 YFSETQ. CDR3 length: 15 amino acids. CDR3 residues: CASSLGTSPDYEQYF. The CDR3 bases are TGCGCCAGCAGCTTGGGGACTAGCCCTGACTACGAGCAGTACTTC.

This sequence joins TRBV9 and TRBJ2-1, with 13 bases aligning to TRBD2. The ends lost 4 bases at V and 9 bases at J; junction bases unmatched: 7. Looked up from germline, CDR1 is SGDLS and CDR2 is YYNGEE. CDR3 length equals 15 residues. The CDR3 region has the DNA TGTGCCAGCAGCAGGACTAGCGGGAGCGTAGTTGAGCAGTTCTTC. It encodes CASSRTSGSVVEQFF.

This clone was detected a few times. Other DNA sequences from this sample encode an identical CDR3 as well. DNA of the CDR3: TGTGCCAGCAGTTATATGAGACAGGGAGGCTACGAGCAGTACTTC. Amino acids: CASSYMRQGGYEQYF. This chain joins TRBV6-5 and TRBJ2-7; a weak D match, TRBD1 (7 bases). The CDR3 covers 15 residues. Germline V CDR1 and CDR2: MNHEY, SVGAGI. Trimming took 3 bases from V and 3 from J, leaving 15 bases between them.

To note about this clone: One junction end does not reproduce the germline sequence, and a read error may be involved. The V gene is TRBV28, the J gene TRBJ2-5, with 9 positions matching TRBD2. Per germline, CDR1 MDHEN and CDR2 SYDVKM. The CDR3 has 17 amino acids. CDR3 in amino acids: CVSSLFRLAGPGETQYF. The CDR3 DNA reads as TGTGTCAGCAGTTTATTCCGGCTAGCGGGGCCCGGGGAGACCCAGTACTTC.

The J gene is TRBJ1-5, the V gene TRBV2, with a possible D match to TRBD1 (5 bases). The CDR3 contains 12 residues. The V end lost 5 bases, the J end lost 10 bases, and 12 bases lay between the germline ends. CDR1 and CDR2 (germline): SNHLY, FYNNEI. The CDR3: CASSHQGTPQHF. The DNA for the CDR3 is TGTGCCAGCAGTCATCAGGGTACTCCCCAGCATTTT.

The CDR3 coding sequence is TGTGCCAGCAGCTTACGGGGTCGCGTCTACGAGCAGTACTTC. As protein: CASSLRGRVYEQYF. V gene TRBV11-3 combines with J gene TRBJ2-5; maybe TRBD2 (5 bases). The end of the DNA is better explained by TRBJ2-7, so the J call may be wrong. The CDR3 spans 14 residues. Germline V gene sequence: CDR1 SGHNT, CDR2 YENEEA.

The V gene is TRBV2, the J gene TRBJ1-6, with 11 nucleotides matching TRBD1. V dropped 6 bases and J dropped 8; count of bases not matched to a gene: 3. The CDR3 has 14 residues. Germline CDR1 SNHLY, CDR2 FYNNEI. As DNA, the CDR3 is TGTGCCAGCAGGGGACAGGGGGATCATTCACCCCTCCACTTT. The encoded protein is CASRGQGDHSPLHF. Using reference TRBV2 and TRBJ1-6 for the parts outside the CDR3, the full variable domain is EPEVTQTPSHQVTQMGQEVILRCVPISNHLYFYWYRQILGQKVEFLVSFYNNEISEKSEIFDDQFSVERPDGSNFTLKIRSTKLEDSAMYFCASRGQGDHSPLHFGNGTRLTVT.